Each of the 18 T cell receptor beta chains below was sequenced from the same sample in a study of vaccination and CD4 T cells after COVID-19. Their recognized antigens are unknown. Documented treatment: roughly ten-day PBMC culture with coronavirus spike peptide pools or control peptides (ViraFEST assay). Oncomine TCR Beta short-read sequencing was applied to DNA from cultured CD4+ T cells. TCRdb re-derived calls from the PCR reads in MiXCR, one entry per CDR3 protein. This table has around 21,000 distinct CDR3 sequences, approximately 49% appearing once. The sample was CD4+ T cells from blood, cultured in vitro. The receptors stem from a human donor who had recovered from COVID-19.

The chain couples TRBV19 to TRBJ2-1; TRBD2 is a possible D gene (7 bases). The germline CDR1 and CDR2 sequences are LNHDA and SQIVND (reference sequence). The V and J ends lost 4 bases and 3 bases respectively, with 16 bases between them. CDR3 length: 16 amino acids. The DNA of the CDR3 is TGTGCCAGTAGTAGCCCACGGGGGGCGAACTACAATGAGCAGTTCTTC. It translates to CASSSPRGANYNEQFF.

CDR3 amino acids: CASSLVGALSYEQYF. In DNA, the CDR3 is TGTGCCAGCAGCCTCGTGGGTGCTCTCTCCTACGAGCAGTACTTC. The V gene is TRBV5-4, the J gene TRBJ2-7, with no clear D. Germline CDR1 and CDR2: SGHNT and YYREEE (reference sequence). This CDR3 is 15 amino acids long. Trimming took 4 bases from V and 0 from J, leaving 14 bases between them.

The chain employs TRBV6-1 and TRBJ2-7; TRBD2 agrees at 10 bases. The CDR3 is made up of 14 amino acids. Germline V lookup: CDR1 MNHNS, CDR2 SASEGT. Trimming took 11 bases from V and 1 from J; bases not matched to a gene: 8. The CDR3 region is CACKREGLSYEQYF. CDR3 in DNA: TGTGCCTGCAAGCGGGAGGGATTGTCCTACGAGCAGTACTTC.

The chain employs TRBV28 and TRBJ2-7; D uncertain. CDR3 length equals 12 residues. The V gene lost 5 bases and the J gene lost 3 bases, with 8 bases spanning the gap. Germline V CDR1 and CDR2: MDHEN, SYDVKM. The CDR3 region is CASSPDLYEQYF. CDR3 in DNA: TGTGCCAGCAGTCCGGACCTCTACGAGCAGTACTTC.

The V gene is TRBV6-1, the J gene TRBJ1-1; D not certain. V lost 8 bases, J lost 7 bases, and 14 bases lay in between. The CDR3 covers 12 residues. The V gene's germline CDR1 is MNHNS and CDR2 SASEGT. The CDR3 coding sequence is TGTGCCAGCTCTTGGGATAGGCGTGAAGCTTTCTTT. Translated, it gives CASSWDRREAFF.

Of note for this clonotype: One end of the junction does not line up with germline, which may come from a read error. This chain uses TRBV27 with TRBJ2-7; 7 positions match TRBD2. CDR3 size: 8 residues. Germline loops: CDR1 MNHEY, CDR2 SMNVEV (reference sequence). The CDR3 spells CARGGGCF. The CDR3, as DNA: TGTGCCAGGGGGGGGGGGTGCTTC.

There are a few counts of this clonotype. The chain links TRBV5-1 to TRBJ1-2, with D possibly TRBD1 on 6 matching bases. CDR1 is SGHRS and CDR2 is YFSETQ in the germline V gene. The CDR3 contains 13 residues. V lost 3 bases, J lost 8 bases, and 14 bases lay in between. CDR3 amino acids: CASSSGDTRGYTF. Here the CDR3 DNA reads TGCGCCAGCAGCTCGGGGGACACTAGGGGCTACACCTTC.

The chain has TRBV9 and TRBJ2-2; the D gene is possibly TRBD2 (5 bases). The CDR3 contains 16 residues. Germline loops: CDR1 SGDLS, CDR2 YYNGEE. The V end was cut by 0 bases, the J end by 5 bases, with 14 bases between. This CDR3 is CASSVGADSRTGELFF. The CDR3 DNA follows: TGTGCCAGCAGCGTAGGAGCGGACTCCAGGACCGGGGAGCTGTTTTTT.

To note about this clonotype: The conserved phenylalanine or tryptophan is not found at the CDR3 terminus, so this likely reflects a read error. J is TRBJ1-2 and V is TRBV19; 7 bases are shared with TRBD1. Germline values: CDR1 LNHDA, CDR2 SQIVND (reference sequence). The CDR3 totals 12 residues. J gave up 11 bases and V 0 bases, and 3 bases lay outside the gene matches. This CDR3 is CASSIERGRYTS. The CDR3 DNA follows: TGTGCCAGTAGTATAGAGAGGGGGCGATACACCTCC.

The V and J genes are TRBV11-1 and TRBJ2-1, with D perhaps matching TRBD2 (6 bases). The germline V and J ends were trimmed by 2 bases and 8 bases, with 10 bases remaining between them. The CDR3 spans 13 residues. CDR1 is SGHAT and CDR2 is FQDESV in the germline V gene (reference sequence). CDR3 in DNA: TGTGCCAGCAGCTTAATATCTAGCGATGAGCAGTTCTTC. This translates into CASSLISSDEQFF.

This chain connects TRBV30 to TRBJ1-5; tentative D call: TRBD1 (5 bases). V lost 2 bases to trimming and J lost 2 bases, with 10 bases between them. Germline V gene lookup returns CDR1 GTSNPN and CDR2 SVGIG (reference sequence). The CDR3 has 14 amino acids. CDR3 coding DNA: TGTGCCTGGAGTTTGGGCAGGGGCAATCAGCCCCAGCATTTT. Translated, it gives CAWSLGRGNQPQHF.

Here the CDR3 reads CASSPRPGPDNYGYTF. CDR3 DNA sequence: TGTGCCAGCAGCCCACGACCGGGACCCGATAACTATGGCTACACCTTC. The V and J genes are TRBV5-5 and TRBJ1-2; TRBD1 is a possible D gene (5 bases). Trimming pared 4 bases from V and 1 base from J, leaving 17 bases between. Germline V gene data show CDR1 as SGHKS and CDR2 as YYEKEE (reference sequence). The CDR3 runs 16 residues.

The chain employs TRBV5-8 and TRBJ2-1; D not certain. V gave up 3 bases and J gave up 7 bases, with 8 bases separating them. CDR1 is SGHTS, CDR2 YDEGEE, per germline. The CDR3 totals 12 residues. The CDR3 coding sequence is TGTGCCAGCAGCTCGCCAGGAAATGAGCAGTTCTTC. This sequence encodes CASSSPGNEQFF.

The chain is built from TRBV10-1 and TRBJ1-2; TRBD1 matches at 11 bases. The trim removed 8 bases at V and 4 bases at J, leaving 18 bases unmatched. CDR3 length: 18 amino acids. Germline values: CDR1 WNHNN, CDR2 SYGVQD (reference sequence). The CDR3 here is CASVESSAGTGGSYGYTF. The CDR3 nucleotides are TGCGCCAGCGTGGAGTCTTCTGCGGGGACAGGGGGATCCTATGGCTACACCTTC.

The chain joins TRBV6-2 or TRBV6-3 to TRBJ1-1; 9 positions agree with TRBD1. V lost 6 bases, J lost 1 base, and 6 bases stayed unmatched. The CDR3 runs to 15 residues. Per the germline V gene, CDR1 is MNHEY and CDR2 is SVGEGT. CDR3 DNA: TGTGCCAGCAGGTCACAGGGGGCGCAGAACACTGAAGCTTTCTTT. Translating gives CASRSQGAQNTEAFF.

V usage is TRBV15 and J usage is TRBJ2-5; D could derive from TRBD1 or TRBD2 (6 bases each). Germline loops: CDR1 LNHNV, CDR2 YYDKDF (reference sequence). This CDR3 contains 15 residues. V was shortened by 4 bases and J by 2 bases, with 14 bases between the two germline ends. The chain's CDR3 is CATSTPGGLQETQYF. In nucleotides, the CDR3 is TGTGCCACCAGCACCCCCGGGGGCCTGCAAGAGACCCAGTACTTC.

The rearrangement uses TRBV7-2 and TRBJ1-1; tentatively, D is TRBD1 (5 bases). The CDR3 has 14 residues. The V gene lost 4 bases and the J gene lost 2 bases, with 11 bases spanning the gap. Germline V gene data show CDR1 as SGHTA and CDR2 as FQGNSA. The CDR3 spells CASSSGPSNTEAFF. CDR3 nucleotides: TGTGCCAGCAGCTCGGGACCGAGTAACACTGAAGCTTTCTTT.

The genes are TRBV24-1 and TRBJ1-1; D is ambiguous. Deletions cut 9 bases from V and 1 base from J, with 17 bases between. Germline CDR1 reads KGHDR; CDR2 reads SFDVKD. The CDR3 extends over 15 amino acids. The CDR3 nucleotides read TGTGCCACCTGGGAATGTTCAGTACCGAACACTGAAGCTTTCTTT. Encoded protein: CATWECSVPNTEAFF.